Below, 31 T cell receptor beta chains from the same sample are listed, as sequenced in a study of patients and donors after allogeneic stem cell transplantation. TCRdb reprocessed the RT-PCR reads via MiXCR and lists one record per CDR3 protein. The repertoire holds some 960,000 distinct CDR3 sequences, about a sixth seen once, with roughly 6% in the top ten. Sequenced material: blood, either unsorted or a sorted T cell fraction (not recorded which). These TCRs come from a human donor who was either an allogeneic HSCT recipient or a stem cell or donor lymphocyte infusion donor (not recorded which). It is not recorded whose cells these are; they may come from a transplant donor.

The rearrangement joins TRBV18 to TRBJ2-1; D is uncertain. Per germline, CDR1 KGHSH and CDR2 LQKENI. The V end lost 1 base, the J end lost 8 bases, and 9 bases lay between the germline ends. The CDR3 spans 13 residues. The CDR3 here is CASSPQKRHEQFF. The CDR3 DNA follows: TGTGCCAGCTCACCACAAAAACGGCATGAGCAGTTCTTC.

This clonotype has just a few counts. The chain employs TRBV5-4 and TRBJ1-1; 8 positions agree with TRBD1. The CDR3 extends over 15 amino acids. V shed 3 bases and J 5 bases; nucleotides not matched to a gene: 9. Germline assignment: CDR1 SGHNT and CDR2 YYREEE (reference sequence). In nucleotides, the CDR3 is TGTGCCAGCAGCTCCCCACAGGGGGGGTGGACTGAAGCTTTCTTT. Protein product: CASSSPQGGWTEAFF.

CDR3 amino acids: CASSLDRSWTEAFF. CDR3 sequence (DNA): TGTGCCAGCAGCTTAGACCGGAGTTGGACTGAAGCTTTCTTT. V is TRBV11-2 and J is TRBJ1-1; D uncertain. The CDR3 loop spans 14 amino acids. V shed 0 bases and J shed 5 bases, with 10 bases lying between them. The germline gives CDR1 SGHAT, CDR2 FQNNGV.

The CDR3 bases are TGCGCCAGCACGGGGACAGGGGGCATGGAGACCCAGTACTTC. Protein sequence: CASTGTGGMETQYF. This chain connects TRBV5-1 to TRBJ2-5, with 12 bases identical to TRBD1. V lost 6 bases to trimming and J lost 5 bases; unmatched junction nucleotides: 5. CDR3 length: 14 amino acids. Germline loops: CDR1 SGHRS, CDR2 YFSETQ.

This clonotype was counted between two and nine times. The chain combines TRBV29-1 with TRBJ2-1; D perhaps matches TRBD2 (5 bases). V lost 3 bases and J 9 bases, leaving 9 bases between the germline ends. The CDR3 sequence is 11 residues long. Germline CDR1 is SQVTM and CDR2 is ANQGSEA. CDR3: CSVDFGVEQFF. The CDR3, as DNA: TGCAGCGTTGATTTCGGGGTTGAGCAGTTCTTC.

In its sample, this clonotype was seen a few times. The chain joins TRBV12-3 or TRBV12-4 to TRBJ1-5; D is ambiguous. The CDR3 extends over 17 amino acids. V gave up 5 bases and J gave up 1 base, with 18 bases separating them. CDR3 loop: CASSARTGRVSNQPQHF. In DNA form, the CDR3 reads TGTGCCAGCAGTGCCCGGACTGGGAGGGTAAGCAATCAGCCCCAGCATTTT.

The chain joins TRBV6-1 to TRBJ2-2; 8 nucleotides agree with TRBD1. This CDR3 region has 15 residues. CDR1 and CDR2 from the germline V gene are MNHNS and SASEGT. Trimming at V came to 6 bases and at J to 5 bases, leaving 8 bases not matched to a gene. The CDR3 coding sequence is TGTGCCAGCAGCGTCGACAGGGGAGTAACCGGGGAGCTGTTTTTT. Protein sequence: CASSVDRGVTGELFF.

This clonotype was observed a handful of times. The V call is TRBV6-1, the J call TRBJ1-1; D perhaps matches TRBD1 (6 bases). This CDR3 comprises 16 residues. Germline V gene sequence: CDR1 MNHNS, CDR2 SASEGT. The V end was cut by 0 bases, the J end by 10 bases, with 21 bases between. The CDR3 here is CASSEATAQGRRGAFF. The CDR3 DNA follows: TGTGCCAGCAGTGAAGCGACCGCACAGGGACGACGCGGAGCTTTCTTT.

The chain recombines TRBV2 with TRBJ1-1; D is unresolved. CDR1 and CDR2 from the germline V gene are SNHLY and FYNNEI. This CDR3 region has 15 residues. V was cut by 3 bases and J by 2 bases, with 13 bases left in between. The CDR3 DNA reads TGTGCCAGCAGTGAGGGTCCCTTTGAAAACACTGAAGCTTTCTTT. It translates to CASSEGPFENTEAFF.

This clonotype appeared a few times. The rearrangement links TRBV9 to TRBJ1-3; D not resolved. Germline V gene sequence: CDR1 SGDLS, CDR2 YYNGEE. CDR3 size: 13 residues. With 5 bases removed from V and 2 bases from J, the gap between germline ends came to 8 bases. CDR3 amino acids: CASSSSPGNTIYF. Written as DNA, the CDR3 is TGTGCCAGCAGTTCGTCACCTGGAAACACCATATATTTT.

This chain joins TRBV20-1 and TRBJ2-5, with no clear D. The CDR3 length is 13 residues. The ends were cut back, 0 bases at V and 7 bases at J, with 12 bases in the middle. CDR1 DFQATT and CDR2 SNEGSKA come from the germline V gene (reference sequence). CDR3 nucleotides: TGCAGTGCTAGAGATCAGTCCCGAGTGACCCAGTACTTC. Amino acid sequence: CSARDQSRVTQYF.

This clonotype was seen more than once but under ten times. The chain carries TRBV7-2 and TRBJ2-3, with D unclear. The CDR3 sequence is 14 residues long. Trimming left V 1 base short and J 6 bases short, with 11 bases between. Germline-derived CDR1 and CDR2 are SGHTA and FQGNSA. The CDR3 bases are TGTGCCAGCAGCTTAGAACTAAGCGAGGATACGCAGTATTTT. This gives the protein CASSLELSEDTQYF.

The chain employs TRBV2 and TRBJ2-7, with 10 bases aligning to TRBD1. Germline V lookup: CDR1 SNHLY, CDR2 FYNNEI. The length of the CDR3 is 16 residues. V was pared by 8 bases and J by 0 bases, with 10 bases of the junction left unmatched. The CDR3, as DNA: TGTGCCAGCGGGTCGGACAGGGGGAACCCCTCCTACGAGCAGTACTTC. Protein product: CASGSDRGNPSYEQYF. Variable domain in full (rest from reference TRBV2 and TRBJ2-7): EPEVTQTPSHQVTQMGQEVILRCVPISNHLYFYWYRQILGQKVEFLVSFYNNEISEKSEIFDDQFSVERPDGSNFTLKIRSTKLEDSAMYFCASGSDRGNPSYEQYFGPGTRLTVT.

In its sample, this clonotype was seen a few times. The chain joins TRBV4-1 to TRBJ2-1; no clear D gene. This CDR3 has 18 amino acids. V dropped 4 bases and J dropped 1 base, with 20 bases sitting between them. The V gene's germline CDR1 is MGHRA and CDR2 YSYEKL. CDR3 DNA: TGCGCCAGCAGCCCAAGTTATTTTTGGGCAAGTTCCTACAATGAGCAGTTCTTC. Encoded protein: CASSPSYFWASSYNEQFF.

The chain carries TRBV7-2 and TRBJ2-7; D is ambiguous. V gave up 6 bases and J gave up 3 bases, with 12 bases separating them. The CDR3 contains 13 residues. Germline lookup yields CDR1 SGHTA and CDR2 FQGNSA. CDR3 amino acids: CASSSQSRYEQYF. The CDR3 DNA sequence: TGTGCCAGCAGTTCACAAAGCCGCTACGAGCAGTACTTC.

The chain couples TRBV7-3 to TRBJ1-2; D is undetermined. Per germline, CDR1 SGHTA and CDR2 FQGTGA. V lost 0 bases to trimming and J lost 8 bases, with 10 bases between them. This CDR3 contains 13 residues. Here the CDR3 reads CASSLTIGGGYTF. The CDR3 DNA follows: TGTGCCAGCAGCTTAACGATCGGTGGAGGCTACACCTTC.

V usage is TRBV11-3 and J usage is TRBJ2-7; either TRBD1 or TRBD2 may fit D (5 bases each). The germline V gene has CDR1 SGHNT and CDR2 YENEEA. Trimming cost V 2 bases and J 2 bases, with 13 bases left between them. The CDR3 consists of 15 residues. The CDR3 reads CASSLPPRGPYEQYF. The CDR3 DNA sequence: TGTGCCAGCAGCTTACCTCCCCGGGGACCCTACGAGCAGTACTTC.

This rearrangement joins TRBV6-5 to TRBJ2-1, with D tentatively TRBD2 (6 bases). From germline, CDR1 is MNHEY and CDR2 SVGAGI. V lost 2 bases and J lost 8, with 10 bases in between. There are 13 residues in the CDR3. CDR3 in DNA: TGTGCCAGCAGTTACCGGGGACTTGATGAGCAGTTCTTC. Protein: CASSYRGLDEQFF.

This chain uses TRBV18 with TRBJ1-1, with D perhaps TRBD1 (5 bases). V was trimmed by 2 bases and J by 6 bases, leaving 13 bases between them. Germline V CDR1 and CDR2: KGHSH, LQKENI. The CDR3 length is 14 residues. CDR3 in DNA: TGTGCCAGCTCACCAAACTATCAGGGCCCTGAAGCTTTCTTT. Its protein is CASSPNYQGPEAFF.

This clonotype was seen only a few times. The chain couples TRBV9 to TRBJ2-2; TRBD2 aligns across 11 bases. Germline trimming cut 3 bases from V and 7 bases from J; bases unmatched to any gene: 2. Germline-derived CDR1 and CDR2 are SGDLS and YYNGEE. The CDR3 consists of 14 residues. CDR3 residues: CASSGLAGHGELFF. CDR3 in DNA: TGTGCCAGCAGCGGACTAGCGGGGCACGGGGAGCTGTTTTTT.

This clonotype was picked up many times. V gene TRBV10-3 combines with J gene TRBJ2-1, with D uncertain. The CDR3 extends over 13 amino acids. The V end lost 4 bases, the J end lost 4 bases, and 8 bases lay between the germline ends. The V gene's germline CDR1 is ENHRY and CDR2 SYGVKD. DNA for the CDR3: TGTGCCATCAGTGTATCATTATACAATGAGCAGTTCTTC. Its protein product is CAISVSLYNEQFF.

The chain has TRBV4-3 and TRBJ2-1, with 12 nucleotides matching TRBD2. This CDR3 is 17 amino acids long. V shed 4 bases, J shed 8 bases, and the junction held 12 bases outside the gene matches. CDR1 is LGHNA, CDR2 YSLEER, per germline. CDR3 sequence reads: CASSRRAASGGADEQFF. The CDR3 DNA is TGCGCCAGCAGCCGAAGAGCGGCTAGCGGGGGGGCTGATGAGCAGTTCTTC.

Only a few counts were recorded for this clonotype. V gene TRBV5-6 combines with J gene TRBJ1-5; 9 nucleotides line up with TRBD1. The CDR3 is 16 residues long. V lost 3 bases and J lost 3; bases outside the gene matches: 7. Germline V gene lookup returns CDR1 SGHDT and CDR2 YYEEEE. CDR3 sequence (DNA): TGTGCCAGCAGCTCCGCGGGACAGGGCCACAATCAGCCCCAGCATTTT. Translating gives CASSSAGQGHNQPQHF.

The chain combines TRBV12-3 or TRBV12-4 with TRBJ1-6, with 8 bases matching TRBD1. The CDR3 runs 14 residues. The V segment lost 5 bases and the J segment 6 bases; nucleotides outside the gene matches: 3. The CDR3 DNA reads TGTGCCAGCAGTCGGACAGGGCTTAATTCACCCCTCCACTTT. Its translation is CASSRTGLNSPLHF.

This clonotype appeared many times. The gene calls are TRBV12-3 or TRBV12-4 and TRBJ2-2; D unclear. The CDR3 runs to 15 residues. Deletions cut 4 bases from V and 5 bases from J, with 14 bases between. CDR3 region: CASSWSGRGTGELFF. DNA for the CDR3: TGTGCCAGCAGTTGGTCCGGACGTGGGACCGGGGAGCTGTTTTTT.

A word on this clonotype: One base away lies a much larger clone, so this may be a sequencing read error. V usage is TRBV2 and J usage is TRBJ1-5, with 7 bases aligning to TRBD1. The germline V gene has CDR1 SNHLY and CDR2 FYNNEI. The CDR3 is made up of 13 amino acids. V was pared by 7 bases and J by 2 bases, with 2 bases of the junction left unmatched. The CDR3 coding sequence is TGTGCCAGCAATGGACAGGGCAATCAGCCCCAGCATTTT. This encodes CASNGQGNQPQHF.

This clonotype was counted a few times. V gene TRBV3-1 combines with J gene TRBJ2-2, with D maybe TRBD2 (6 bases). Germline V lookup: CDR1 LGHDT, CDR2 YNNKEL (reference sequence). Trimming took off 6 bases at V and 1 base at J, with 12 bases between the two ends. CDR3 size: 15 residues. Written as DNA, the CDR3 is TGTGCCAGCAGACACCAGACTAGGAACACCGGGGAGCTGTTTTTT. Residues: CASRHQTRNTGELFF.

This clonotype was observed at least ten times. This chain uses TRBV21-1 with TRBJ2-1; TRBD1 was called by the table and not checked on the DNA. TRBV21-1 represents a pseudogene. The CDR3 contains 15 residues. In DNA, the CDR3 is TGTGCCAGCACCGGGGATGGACAGGGGGCATTTGAGCAGTTCTTC. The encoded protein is CASTGDGQGAFEQFF.

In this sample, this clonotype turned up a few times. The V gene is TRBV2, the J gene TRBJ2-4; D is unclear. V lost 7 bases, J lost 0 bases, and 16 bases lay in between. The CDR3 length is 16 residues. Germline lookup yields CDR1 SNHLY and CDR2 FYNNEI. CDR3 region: CASTPETVLAKNIQYF. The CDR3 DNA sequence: TGTGCCAGCACTCCGGAGACGGTTCTAGCCAAAAACATTCAGTACTTC. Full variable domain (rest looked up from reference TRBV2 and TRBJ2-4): EPEVTQTPSHQVTQMGQEVILRCVPISNHLYFYWYRQILGQKVEFLVSFYNNEISEKSEIFDDQFSVERPDGSNFTLKIRSTKLEDSAMYFCASTPETVLAKNIQYFGAGTRLSVL.

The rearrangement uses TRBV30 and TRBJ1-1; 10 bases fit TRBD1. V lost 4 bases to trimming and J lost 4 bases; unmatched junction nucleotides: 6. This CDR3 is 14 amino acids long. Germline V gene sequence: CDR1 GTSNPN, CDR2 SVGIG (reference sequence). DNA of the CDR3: TGTGCCTGGATTAGGGGACAGGGGTTCACTGAAGCTTTCTTT. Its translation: CAWIRGQGFTEAFF. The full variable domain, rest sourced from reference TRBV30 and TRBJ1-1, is SQTIHQWPATLVQPVGSPLSLECTVEGTSNPNLYWYRQAAGRGLQLLFYSVGIGQISSEVPQNLSASRPQDRQFILSSKKLLLSDSGFYLCAWIRGQGFTEAFFGQGTRLTVV.

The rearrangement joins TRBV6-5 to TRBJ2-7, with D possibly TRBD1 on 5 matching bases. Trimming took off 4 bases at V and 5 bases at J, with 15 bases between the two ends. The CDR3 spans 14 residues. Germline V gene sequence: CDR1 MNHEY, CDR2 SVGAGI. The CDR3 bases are TGTGCCAGCAGTTCCCTAGACAGTCGCCACGAGCAGTACTTC. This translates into CASSSLDSRHEQYF.